This TCR beta chain was retrieved from a study of beta chain features in type 1 diabetes. Findings of the study overall: When cDNA is sequenced, cells with high TCR expression could be over-represented.

Germline assignment: CDR1 SGHTA and CDR2 FQGNSA. This CDR3 region has 14 residues. The V segment lost 5 bases and the J segment 0 bases; nucleotides outside the gene matches: 4. Reverse transcribing all isolated RNA meant expressed TCRB transcripts were sequenced. The protocol was immunoSEQ multiplex PCR, while the TCRdb copy is restricted to in-frame clones and leaves out a portion. The sample includes 130,000 to 150,000 clones, about 44% of them seen just once. This clone was found a few times. The target antigen is unknown. Sequencing used Tregs from blood. The TCR sequence derives from a man between 18 and 35 years old in good health. V gene TRBV7-2 combines with J gene TRBJ2-7; 7 bases line up with TRBD1. The CDR3 is CASSRDRSSYEQYF. In DNA form, the CDR3 reads TGTGCCAGCAGCCGGGACAGAAGCTCCTACGAGCAGTACTTC.